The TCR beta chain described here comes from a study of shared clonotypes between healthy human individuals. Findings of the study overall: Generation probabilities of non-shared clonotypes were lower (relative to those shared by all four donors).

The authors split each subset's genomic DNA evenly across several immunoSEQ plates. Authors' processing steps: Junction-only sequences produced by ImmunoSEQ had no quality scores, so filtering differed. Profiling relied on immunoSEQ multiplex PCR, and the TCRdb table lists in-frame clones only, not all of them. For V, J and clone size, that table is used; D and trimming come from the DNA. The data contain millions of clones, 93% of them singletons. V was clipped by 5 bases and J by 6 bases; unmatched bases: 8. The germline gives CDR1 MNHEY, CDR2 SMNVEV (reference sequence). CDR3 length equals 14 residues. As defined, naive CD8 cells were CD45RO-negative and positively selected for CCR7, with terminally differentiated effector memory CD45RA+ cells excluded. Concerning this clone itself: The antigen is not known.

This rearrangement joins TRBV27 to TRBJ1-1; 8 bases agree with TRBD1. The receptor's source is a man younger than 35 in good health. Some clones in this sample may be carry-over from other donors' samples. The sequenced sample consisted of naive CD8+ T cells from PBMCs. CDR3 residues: CASSPGQGSAEAFF. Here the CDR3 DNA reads TGTGCCAGCAGTCCCGGACAGGGTAGTGCTGAAGCTTTCTTT.